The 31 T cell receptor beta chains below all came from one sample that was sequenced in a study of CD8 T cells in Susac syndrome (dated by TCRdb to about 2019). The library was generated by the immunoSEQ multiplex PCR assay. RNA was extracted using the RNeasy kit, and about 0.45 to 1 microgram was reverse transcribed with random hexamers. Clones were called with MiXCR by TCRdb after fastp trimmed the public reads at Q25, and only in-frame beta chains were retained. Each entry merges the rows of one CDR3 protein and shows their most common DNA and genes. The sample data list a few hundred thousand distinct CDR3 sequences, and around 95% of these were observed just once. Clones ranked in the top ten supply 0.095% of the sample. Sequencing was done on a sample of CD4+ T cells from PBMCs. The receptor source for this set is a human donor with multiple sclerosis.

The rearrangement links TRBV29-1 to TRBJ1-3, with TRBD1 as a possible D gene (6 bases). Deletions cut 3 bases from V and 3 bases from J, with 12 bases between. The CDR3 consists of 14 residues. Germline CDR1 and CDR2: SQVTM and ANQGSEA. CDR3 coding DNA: TGCAGCGTTGACAGGGGAATCAGTGGAAACACCATATATTTT. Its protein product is CSVDRGISGNTIYF.

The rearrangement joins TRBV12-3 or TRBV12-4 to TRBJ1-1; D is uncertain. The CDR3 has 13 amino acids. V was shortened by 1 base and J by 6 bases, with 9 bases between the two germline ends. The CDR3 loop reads CASSLVGVAEAFF. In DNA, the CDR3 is TGTGCCAGCAGTTTAGTGGGAGTGGCTGAAGCTTTCTTT.

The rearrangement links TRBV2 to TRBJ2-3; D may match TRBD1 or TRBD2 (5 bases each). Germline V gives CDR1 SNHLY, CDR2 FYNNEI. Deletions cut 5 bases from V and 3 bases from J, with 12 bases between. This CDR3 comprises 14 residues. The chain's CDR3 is CASSSFGTTDTQYF. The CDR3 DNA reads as TGTGCCAGCAGTAGCTTTGGGACGACAGATACGCAGTATTTT.

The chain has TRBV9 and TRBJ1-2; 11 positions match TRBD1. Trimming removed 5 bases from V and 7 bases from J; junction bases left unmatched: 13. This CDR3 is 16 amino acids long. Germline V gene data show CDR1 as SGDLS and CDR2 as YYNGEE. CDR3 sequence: CASSGRTGQGGAGYTF. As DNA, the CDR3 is TGTGCCAGCAGTGGTAGAACGGGACAGGGGGGCGCTGGCTACACCTTC.

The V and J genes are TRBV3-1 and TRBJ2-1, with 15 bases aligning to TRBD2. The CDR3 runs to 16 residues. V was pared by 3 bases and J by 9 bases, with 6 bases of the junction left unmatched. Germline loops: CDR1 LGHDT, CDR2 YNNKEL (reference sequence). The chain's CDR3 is CASSQEWGLAGGEQFF. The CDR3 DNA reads TGTGCCAGCAGCCAGGAGTGGGGACTAGCGGGAGGTGAGCAGTTCTTC.

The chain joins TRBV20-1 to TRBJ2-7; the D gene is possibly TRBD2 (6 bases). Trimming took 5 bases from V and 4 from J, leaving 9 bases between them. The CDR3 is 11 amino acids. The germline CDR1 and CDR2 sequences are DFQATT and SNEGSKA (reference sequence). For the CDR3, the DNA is TGCAGTGCTTACCGGGGGTACGAGCAGTACTTC. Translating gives CSAYRGYEQYF.

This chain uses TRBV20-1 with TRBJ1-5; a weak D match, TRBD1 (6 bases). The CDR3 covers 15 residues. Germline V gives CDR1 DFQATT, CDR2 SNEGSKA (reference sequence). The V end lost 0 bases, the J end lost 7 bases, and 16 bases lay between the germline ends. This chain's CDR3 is CSARDGDGGRQPQHF. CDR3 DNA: TGCAGTGCTAGAGATGGAGACGGGGGGCGGCAGCCCCAGCATTTT.

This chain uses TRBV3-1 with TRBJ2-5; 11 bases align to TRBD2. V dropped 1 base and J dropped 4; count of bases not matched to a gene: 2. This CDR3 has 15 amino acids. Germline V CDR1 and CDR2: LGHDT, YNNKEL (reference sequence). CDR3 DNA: TGTGCCAGCAGCCAAGGGCTAGCGGGAGGAGAGACCCAGTACTTC. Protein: CASSQGLAGGETQYF.

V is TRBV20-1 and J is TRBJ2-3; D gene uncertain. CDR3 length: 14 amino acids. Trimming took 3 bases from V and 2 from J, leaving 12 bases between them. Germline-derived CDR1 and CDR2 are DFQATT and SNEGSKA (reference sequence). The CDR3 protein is CSASPITTTDTQYF. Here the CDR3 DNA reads TGCAGTGCTAGCCCCATAACAACCACAGATACGCAGTATTTT.

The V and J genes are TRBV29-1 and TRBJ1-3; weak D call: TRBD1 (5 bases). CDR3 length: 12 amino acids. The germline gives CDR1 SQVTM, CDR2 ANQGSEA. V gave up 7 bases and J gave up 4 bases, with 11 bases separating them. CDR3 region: CSAGTLGNTIYF. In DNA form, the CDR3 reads TGCAGCGCTGGGACTCTAGGAAACACCATATATTTT.

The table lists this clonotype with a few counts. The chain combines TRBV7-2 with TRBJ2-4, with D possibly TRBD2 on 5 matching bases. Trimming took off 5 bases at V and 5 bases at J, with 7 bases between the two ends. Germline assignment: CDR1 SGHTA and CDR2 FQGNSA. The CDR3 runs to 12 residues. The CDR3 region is CASSPSQNIQYF. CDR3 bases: TGTGCCAGCAGCCCTAGCCAAAACATTCAGTACTTC.

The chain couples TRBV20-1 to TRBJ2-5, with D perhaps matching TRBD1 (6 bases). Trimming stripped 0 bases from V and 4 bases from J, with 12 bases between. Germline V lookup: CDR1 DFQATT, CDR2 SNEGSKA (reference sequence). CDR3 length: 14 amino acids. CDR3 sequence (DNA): TGCAGTGCTAGAGATGGCAGGGGTGGAGAGACCCAGTACTTC. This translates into CSARDGRGGETQYF.

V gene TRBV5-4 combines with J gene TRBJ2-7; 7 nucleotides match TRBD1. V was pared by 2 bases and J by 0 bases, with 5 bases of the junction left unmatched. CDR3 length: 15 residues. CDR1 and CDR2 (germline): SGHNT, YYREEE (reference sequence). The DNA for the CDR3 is TGTGCCAGCAGCTTACCGGGACAGAGCTCCTACGAGCAGTACTTC. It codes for CASSLPGQSSYEQYF.

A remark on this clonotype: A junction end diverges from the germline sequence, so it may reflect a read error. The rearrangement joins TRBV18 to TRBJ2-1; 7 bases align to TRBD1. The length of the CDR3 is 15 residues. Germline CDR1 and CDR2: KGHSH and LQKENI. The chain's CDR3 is CASAPGQQTFNEQFF. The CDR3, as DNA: TGTGCCAGCGCACCGGGACAGCAAACCTTCAATGAGCAGTTCTTC.

CDR3 DNA sequence: TGTGCCAGCAGCCAAGTCAGTGGGGGCGGGGCCACCGATCTTAACTATGGCTACACCTTC. It codes for CASSQVSGGGATDLNYGYTF. The V and J genes are TRBV4-2 and TRBJ1-2; D is possibly TRBD1 (6 bases). The CDR3 is 20 amino acids. The V end lost 1 base, the J end lost 1 base, and 25 bases lay between the germline ends. Per germline, CDR1 LGHNA and CDR2 YNFKEQ.

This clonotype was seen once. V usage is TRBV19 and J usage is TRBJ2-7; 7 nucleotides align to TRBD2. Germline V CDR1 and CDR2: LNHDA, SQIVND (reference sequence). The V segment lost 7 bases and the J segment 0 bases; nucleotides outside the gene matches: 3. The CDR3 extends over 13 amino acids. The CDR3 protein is CASIGGNSYEQYF. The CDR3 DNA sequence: TGTGCCAGTATCGGGGGGAACTCCTACGAGCAGTACTTC.

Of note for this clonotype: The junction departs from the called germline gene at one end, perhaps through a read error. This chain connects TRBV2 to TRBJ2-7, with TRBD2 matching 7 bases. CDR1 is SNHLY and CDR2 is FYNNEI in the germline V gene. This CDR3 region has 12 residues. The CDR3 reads CASSAGLSRLGF. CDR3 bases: TGTGCCAGCAGTGCGGGACTATCTCGTCTGGGTTTC.

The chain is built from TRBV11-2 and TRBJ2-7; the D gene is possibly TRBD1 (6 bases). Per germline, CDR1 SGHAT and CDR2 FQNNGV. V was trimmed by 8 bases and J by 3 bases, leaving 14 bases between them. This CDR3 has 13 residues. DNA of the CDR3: TGTGCCAGCGGAACCGGGACACTCTACGAGCAGTACTTC. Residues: CASGTGTLYEQYF.

The CDR3 here is CASSPPVVLTTSQYF. CDR3 nucleotides: TGTGCCAGCAGCCCGCCAGTCGTTTTGACCACATCGCAGTATTTT. V gene TRBV12-3 or TRBV12-4 combines with J gene TRBJ2-3; D uncertain. Trimming removed 6 bases from V and 10 bases from J, with 23 bases in between. The CDR3 loop spans 15 amino acids.

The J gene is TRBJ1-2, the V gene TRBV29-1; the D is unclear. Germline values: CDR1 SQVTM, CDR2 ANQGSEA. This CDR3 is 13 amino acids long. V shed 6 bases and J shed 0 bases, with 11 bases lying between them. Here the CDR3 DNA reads TGCAGCGTCCCCGAGCGGGCTAACTATGGCTACACCTTC. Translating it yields CSVPERANYGYTF.

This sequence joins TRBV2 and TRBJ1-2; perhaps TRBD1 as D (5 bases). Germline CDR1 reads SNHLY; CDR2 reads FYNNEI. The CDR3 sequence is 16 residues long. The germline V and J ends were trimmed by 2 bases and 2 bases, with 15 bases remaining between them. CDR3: CASSERSGRANYGYTF. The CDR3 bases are TGTGCCAGCAGTGAAAGGTCGGGCAGGGCGAACTATGGCTACACCTTC.

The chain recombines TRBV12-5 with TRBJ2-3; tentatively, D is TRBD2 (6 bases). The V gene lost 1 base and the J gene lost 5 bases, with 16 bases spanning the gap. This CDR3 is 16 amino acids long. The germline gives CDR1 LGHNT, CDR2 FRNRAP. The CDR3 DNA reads TGTGCTAGTGGTTTGGCCCAGGGTAGCGGCGGAGATACGCAGTATTTT. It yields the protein CASGLAQGSGGDTQYF. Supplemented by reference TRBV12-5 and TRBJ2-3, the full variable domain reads DARVTQTPRHKVTEMGQEVTMRCQPILGHNTVFWYRQTMMQGLELLAYFRNRAPLDDSGMPKDRFSAEMPDATLATLKIQPSEPRDSAVYFCASGLAQGSGGDTQYFGPGTRLTVL.

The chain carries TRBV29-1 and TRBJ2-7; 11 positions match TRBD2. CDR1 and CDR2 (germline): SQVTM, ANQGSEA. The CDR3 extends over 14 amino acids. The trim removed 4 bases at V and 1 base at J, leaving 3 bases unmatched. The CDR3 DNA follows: TGCAGCGTTGGCGGGACTAGCGGATCCTACGAGCAGTACTTC. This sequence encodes CSVGGTSGSYEQYF.

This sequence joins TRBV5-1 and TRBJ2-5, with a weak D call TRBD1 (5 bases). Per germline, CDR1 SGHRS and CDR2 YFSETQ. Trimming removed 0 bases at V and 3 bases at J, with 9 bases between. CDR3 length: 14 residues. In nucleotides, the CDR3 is TGCGCCAGCAGCTTGGAAGGGGTGGAAGAGACCCAGTACTTC. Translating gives CASSLEGVEETQYF.

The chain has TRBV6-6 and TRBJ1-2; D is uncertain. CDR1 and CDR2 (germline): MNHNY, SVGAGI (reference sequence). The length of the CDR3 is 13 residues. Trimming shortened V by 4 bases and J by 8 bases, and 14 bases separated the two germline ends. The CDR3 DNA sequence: TGTGCCAGCAGTTCCGACCCGGAGGGAGGCTACACCTTC. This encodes CASSSDPEGGYTF.

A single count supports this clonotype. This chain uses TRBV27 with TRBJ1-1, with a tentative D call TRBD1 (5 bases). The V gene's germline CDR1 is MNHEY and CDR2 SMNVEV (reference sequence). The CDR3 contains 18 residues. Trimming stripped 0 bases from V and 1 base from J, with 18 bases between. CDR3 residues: CASSLSKTVRPGNTEAFF. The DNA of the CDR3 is TGTGCCAGCAGTTTATCCAAGACAGTGCGACCTGGGAACACTGAAGCTTTCTTT.

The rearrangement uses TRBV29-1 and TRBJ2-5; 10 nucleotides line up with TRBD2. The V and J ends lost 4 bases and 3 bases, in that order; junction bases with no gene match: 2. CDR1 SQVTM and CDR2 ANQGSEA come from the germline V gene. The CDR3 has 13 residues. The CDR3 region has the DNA TGCAGCGTTGTTACTAGCGGGAAAGAGACCCAGTACTTC. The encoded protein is CSVVTSGKETQYF.

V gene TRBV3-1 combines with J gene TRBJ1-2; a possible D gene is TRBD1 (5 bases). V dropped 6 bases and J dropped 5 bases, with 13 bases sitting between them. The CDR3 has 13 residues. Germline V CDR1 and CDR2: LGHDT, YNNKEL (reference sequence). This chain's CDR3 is CASRDEGKYGYTF. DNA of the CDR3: TGTGCCAGCAGGGATGAGGGGAAATATGGCTACACCTTC. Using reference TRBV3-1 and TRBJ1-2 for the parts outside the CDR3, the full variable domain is DTAVSQTPKYLVTQMGNDKSIKCEQNLGHDTMYWYKQDSKKFLKIMFSYNNKELIINETVPNRFSPKSPDKAHLNLHINSLELGDSAVYFCASRDEGKYGYTFGSGTRLTVV.

The DNA of the CDR3 is TGTGCCAGCAGCGTAGGCACAGGGGTAGCGGTGGACTATGGCTACACCTTC. This translates into CASSVGTGVAVDYGYTF. The chain links TRBV9 to TRBJ1-2; 7 bases are shared with TRBD1. Germline trimming cut 0 bases from V and 3 bases from J; bases unmatched to any gene: 11. CDR1 and CDR2 from the germline V gene are SGDLS and YYNGEE. The CDR3 has 17 residues.

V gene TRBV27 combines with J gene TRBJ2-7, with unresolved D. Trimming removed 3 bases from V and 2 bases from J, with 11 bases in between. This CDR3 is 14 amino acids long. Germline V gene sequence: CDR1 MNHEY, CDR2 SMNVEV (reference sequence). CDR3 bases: TGTGCCAGCAGTTTCCAATGGGCGCCCTACGAGCAGTACTTC. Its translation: CASSFQWAPYEQYF.

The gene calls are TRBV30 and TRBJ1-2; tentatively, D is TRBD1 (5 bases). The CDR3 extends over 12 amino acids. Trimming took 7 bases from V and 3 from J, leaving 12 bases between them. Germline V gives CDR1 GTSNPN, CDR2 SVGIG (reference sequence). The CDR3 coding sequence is TGTGCCTCGAAGGGGCAGGACTATGGCTACACCTTC. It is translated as CASKGQDYGYTF.